This paragraph reports one T cell receptor beta chain. Then a second PCR, running about 6 to 12 cycles, was carried out with a sample-barcoded 5' primer and a J-beta primer mix. In TCRdb, the 5' RACE reads were re-called with MiXCR into one record per CDR3 protein. The sample has over 1,500,000 distinct CDR3 sequences; approximately 50% are singletons. Each donor was a healthy Caucasian individual from Russia, aged roughly 6 to 100. Each donor supplied ten milliliters of peripheral blood. The data were obtained in a study of blood T cells in healthy people across ages. CDR1 is LGHNA and CDR2 is YSLEER in the germline V gene. CDR3 length: 15 amino acids. V lost 0 bases to trimming and J lost 3 bases, with 8 bases between them.

The chain carries TRBV4-3 and TRBJ1-4; D is undetermined. The material sequenced was blood. This receptor was obtained from a woman aged 35 to 49 in good health. The CDR3 loop reads CASSQERMANEKLFF. The CDR3 DNA follows: TGCGCCAGCAGCCAAGAGCGGATGGCTAATGAAAAACTGTTTTTT.